Detailed here is one TCR beta chain. This specimen belongs to a study of blood T cell repertoires in COVID-19. Study details: Acute-phase and convalescent COVID-19 samples originated in the United States, Italy and Spain. From T cells, B-cell-depleted T cells, or PBMCs came the material, which was cDNA or gDNA.

Recovered participants had two consecutive negative NP/OP PCR tests, healthcare professional clearance, or symptom resolution. Original processing methods: Reference gene primer amplification in the assay estimated nucleated cell counts. Data came from immunoSEQ multiplex PCR; TCRdb stores just in-frame clones and leaves some out. The V and J calls and the clone size are those of that table, but D and trimming were determined from the DNA. The sample records over 150,000 clones, roughly four fifths being singletons. V trimming: 2 bases; J trimming: 11 bases; junction bases outside the gene matches: 8. This CDR3 is built from 14 residues. From germline, CDR1 is SGDLS and CDR2 YYNGEE.

This chain joins TRBV9 and TRBJ1-4, with 8 positions matching TRBD1. Sequencing used PBMCs or T cells enriched from blood (not recorded which). The sequence was collected from a man aged 35-49 years who had recovered from COVID-19. CDR3 bases: TGTGCCAGCAGCGTCTCGGACAGGGTAGGGAAACTGTTTTTT. Translated: CASSVSDRVGKLFF.